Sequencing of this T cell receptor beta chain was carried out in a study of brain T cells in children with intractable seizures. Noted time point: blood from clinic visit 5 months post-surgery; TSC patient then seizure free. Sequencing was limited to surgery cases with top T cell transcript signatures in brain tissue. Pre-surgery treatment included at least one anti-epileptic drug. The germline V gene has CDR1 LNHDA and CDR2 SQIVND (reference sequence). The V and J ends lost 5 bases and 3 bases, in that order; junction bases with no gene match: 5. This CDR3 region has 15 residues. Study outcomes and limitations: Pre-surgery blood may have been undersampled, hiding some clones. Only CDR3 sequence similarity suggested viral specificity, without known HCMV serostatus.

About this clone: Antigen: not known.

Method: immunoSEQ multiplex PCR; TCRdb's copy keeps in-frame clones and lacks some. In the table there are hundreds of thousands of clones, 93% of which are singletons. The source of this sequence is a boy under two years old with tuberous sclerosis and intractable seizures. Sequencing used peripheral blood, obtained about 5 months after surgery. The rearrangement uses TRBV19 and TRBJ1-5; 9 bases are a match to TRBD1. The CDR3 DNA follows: TGTGCCAGTAGTCCCCGGACAGGGGTCAATCAGCCCCAGCATTTT. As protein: CASSPRTGVNQPQHF.